This is a list of T cell receptor beta chains from one sample in a study of cytotoxic CD8 clonotypes in ibrutinib-treated CLL. This table comes from immunoSEQ multiplex PCR, and its TCRdb copy is limited to in-frame clones, with some not included. The data show 330,000 or so clones, roughly 71% seen once. This material consisted of PBMCs, taken after 36 months of ibrutinib treatment. The receptors derive from a human donor with chronic lymphocytic leukemia. Both conserved end residues are part of each CDR3. D genes are given only for firm matches. The size of a clone is reported for some rows only, either as once, few or many, or as a class for expanded clones.

D gene: NA; V gene: TRBV29-1; clone size: NA; J gene: TRBJ1-2; CDR3 protein: CSGGDTGYGYTF; CDR3 DNA: TGCAGCGGGGGGGACACAGGGTATGGCTACACCTTC
D gene: NA; V gene: TRBV13; clone size: NA; J gene: TRBJ1-4; CDR3 protein: CASSLRTDPYNEKLFF; CDR3 DNA: TGTGCCAGCAGCCTCAGGACGGACCCGTATAATGAAAAACTGTTTTTT
D gene: TRBD2; V gene: TRBV27; clone size: NA; J gene: TRBJ2-1; CDR3 protein: CASSPGTSSYNEQFF; CDR3 DNA: TGTGCCAGCAGTCCGGGGACTAGCTCCTACAATGAGCAGTTCTTC
D gene: TRBD1; V gene: TRBV4-1; clone size: once; J gene: TRBJ1-1; CDR3 protein: CASSPRGGLTEAFF; CDR3 DNA: TGCGCCAGCAGCCCCAGGGGGGGCTTGACTGAAGCTTTCTTT
D gene: NA; V gene: TRBV15; clone size: once; J gene: TRBJ1-2; CDR3 protein: CATSRDSGWQRSYTF; CDR3 DNA: TGTGCCACCAGCAGAGATTCGGGATGGCAGAGGAGCTACACCTTC
D gene: NA; V gene: TRBV5-6; clone size: NA; J gene: TRBJ2-7; CDR3 protein: CASSLGSPVYEQYF; CDR3 DNA: TGTGCCAGCAGCTTGGGCTCCCCCGTCTACGAGCAGTACTTC
D gene: TRBD1; V gene: TRBV5-7; clone size: NA; J gene: TRBJ2-4; CDR3 protein: CASSLDDRGLSKNIQYF; CDR3 DNA: TGTGCCAGCAGCTTGGACGACAGGGGATTATCCAAAAACATTCAGTACTTC
D gene: TRBD2; V gene: TRBV27; clone size: NA; J gene: TRBJ2-7; CDR3 protein: CASTPRGTSGRAYEQYF; CDR3 DNA: TGTGCCAGCACCCCACGGGGGACTAGCGGGAGGGCCTACGAGCAGTACTTC
D gene: NA; V gene: TRBV7-2; clone size: NA; J gene: TRBJ1-4; CDR3 protein: CASSLWYSSAKLFF; CDR3 DNA: TGTGCCAGCAGCTTATGGTACTCGTCTGCAAAACTGTTTTTT
D gene: NA; V gene: TRBV7-2; clone size: NA; J gene: TRBJ2-1; CDR3 protein: CASRVSGGNEQFF; CDR3 DNA: TGTGCCAGCAGAGTAAGTGGGGGAAATGAGCAGTTCTTC
D gene: NA; V gene: TRBV7-2; clone size: NA; J gene: TRBJ2-7; CDR3 protein: CASSLGMGYEQYF; CDR3 DNA: TGTGCCAGCAGCTTAGGGATGGGGTACGAGCAGTACTTC
D gene: NA; V gene: TRBV9; clone size: NA; J gene: TRBJ1-2; CDR3 protein: CASSVGLGYGYTF; CDR3 DNA: TGTGCCAGCAGCGTAGGTCTAGGGTATGGCTACACCTTC
D gene: NA; V gene: TRBV5-1; clone size: few; J gene: TRBJ1-4; CDR3 protein: CASSREATNEKLFF; CDR3 DNA: TGCGCCAGCAGCCGCGAAGCAACTAATGAAAAACTGTTTTTT
D gene: NA; V gene: TRBV28; clone size: once; J gene: TRBJ1-4; CDR3 protein: CASSPLGEKLFF; CDR3 DNA: TGTGCCAGCAGTCCCCTCGGAGAAAAACTGTTTTTT
D gene: NA; V gene: TRBV11-2; clone size: NA; J gene: TRBJ2-7; CDR3 protein: CASSQNSGHLSHEQYF; CDR3 DNA: TGTGCCAGCAGTCAAAATAGCGGCCACCTCTCCCACGAGCAGTACTTC
D gene: TRBD1; V gene: TRBV5-1; clone size: NA; J gene: TRBJ1-2; CDR3 protein: CASSPRGADYGYTF; CDR3 DNA: TGCGCCAGCAGCCCCAGGGGGGCGGACTATGGCTACACCTTC
D gene: NA; V gene: TRBV15; clone size: NA; J gene: TRBJ2-1; CDR3 protein: CATSSSSGQGGREREQFF; CDR3 DNA: TGTGCCACCAGCAGTTCCTCGGGACAAGGAGGAAGGGAGCGAGAGCAGTTCTTC
D gene: NA; V gene: TRBV4-1; clone size: NA; J gene: TRBJ1-6; CDR3 protein: CASSSGPHNSPLHF; CDR3 DNA: TGCGCCAGCAGCTCAGGTCCCCATAATTCACCCCTCCACTTT
D gene: NA; V gene: TRBV10-3; clone size: NA; J gene: TRBJ2-5; CDR3 protein: CAISPVLDQETQYF; CDR3 DNA: TGTGCCATCAGCCCGGTCCTTGATCAAGAGACCCAGTACTTC
D gene: NA; V gene: TRBV18; clone size: NA; J gene: TRBJ2-1; CDR3 protein: CASSSGSSSYNEQFF; CDR3 DNA: TGTGCCAGCTCAAGTGGGAGCTCATCCTACAATGAGCAGTTCTTC